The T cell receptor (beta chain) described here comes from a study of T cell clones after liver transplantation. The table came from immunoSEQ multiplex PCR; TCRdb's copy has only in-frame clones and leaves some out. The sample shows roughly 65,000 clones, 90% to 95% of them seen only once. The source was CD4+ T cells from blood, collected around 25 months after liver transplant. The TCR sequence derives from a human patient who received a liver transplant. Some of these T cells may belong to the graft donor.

CDR3 sequence reads: CASSPGTRGEQYF. CDR3 DNA sequence: TGTGCCAGCAGCCCCGGGACTAGGGGCGAGCAGTACTTC. The rearrangement links TRBV7-8 to TRBJ2-7; TRBD2 matches 8 bases. The CDR3 contains 13 residues. Losses at the gene ends were 5 bases for V and 6 bases for J; bases not matched to a gene: 6. Germline loops: CDR1 SGHVS, CDR2 FQNEAQ.